Following are 4 T cell receptor beta chains from one sample sequenced in a study of CD8+CD57+ T cells in acquired aplastic anemia. The sequenced patients had an expansion of CD8+CD57+ cells seen by flow cytometry. Genomic DNA provided the template from which TCR beta VDJ and CDR3 profiles were obtained. TCRdb re-called the reads with MiXCR, one entry per CDR3 protein. The data hold 150,000 to 200,000 distinct CDR3 sequences, with 70% to 80% observed a single time. Input material: sorted CD4+, CD8+, or CD8+CD57+ T cells (not recorded which) from PBMCs. The receptor source for this set is a human donor with aplastic anemia.

This clonotype appeared a few times. The V call is TRBV2, the J call TRBJ2-3, with a tentative D call TRBD2 (5 bases). The CDR3 has 12 residues. V lost 8 bases and J 1 base, leaving 7 bases between the germline ends. Germline assignment: CDR1 SNHLY and CDR2 FYNNEI. CDR3 in DNA: TGTGCCAGCGGGAGAGGCACAGATACGCAGTATTTT. Residues: CASGRGTDTQYF.

The chain links TRBV7-8 to TRBJ1-6, with 7 nucleotides matching TRBD1. V lost 5 bases, J lost 7 bases, and 11 bases stayed unmatched. Germline assignment: CDR1 SGHVS and CDR2 FQNEAQ. The CDR3 totals 16 residues. The CDR3, as DNA: TGTGCCAGCAGCCCCGCGGGACACAGGGGAAATTCACCCCTCCACTTT. Translation: CASSPAGHRGNSPLHF. The complete variable domain, with remaining parts taken from reference TRBV7-8 and TRBJ1-6, reads GAGVSQSPRYKVAKRGQDVALRCDPISGHVSLFWYQQALGQGPEFLTYFQNEAQLDKSGLPSDRFFAERPEGSVSTLKIQRTQQEDSAVYLCASSPAGHRGNSPLHFGNGTRLTVT.

For this clonotype: No conserved phenylalanine or tryptophan ends this CDR3, so it is likely a read error. The chain uses TRBV20-1 and TRBJ2-1, with TRBD2 identical over 7 bases. The germline gives CDR1 DFQATT, CDR2 SNEGSKA (reference sequence). V shed 3 bases and J 6 bases; nucleotides not matched to a gene: 11. The CDR3 totals 15 residues. Here the CDR3 DNA reads TGCAGTGCTAGGCGCGGTGGGAGGGTCAGCAATGAGCAGTTCTCC. This gives the protein CSARRGGRVSNEQFS.

This clonotype appeared many times. This chain uses TRBV7-8 with TRBJ2-1; D unresolved. CDR1 and CDR2 from the germline V gene are SGHVS and FQNEAQ. This CDR3 has 14 amino acids. V lost 1 base to trimming and J lost 2 bases, with 6 bases between them. For the CDR3, the DNA is TGTGCCAGCAGCTTAGTGGGCACCTACAATGAGCAGTTCTTC. It specifies CASSLVGTYNEQFF.